Below are 30 T cell receptor beta chains sequenced from a single sample in a study of identical twins. In TCRdb, the 5' RACE reads were re-called with MiXCR into one record per CDR3 protein. The profile covers more than 250,000 distinct CDR3 sequences, with about 8% appearing a single time and approximately 2.1% taken by the ten largest. A further study also used this sample, focusing on yellow fever vaccine responses in identical twins.

The sample taken for sequencing was memory (CD45RO+) T cells sorted from blood. These receptors were obtained from a woman in her late teens or twenties in good health.

This clonotype was seen ten or more times. CDR3 in amino acids: CASTPLSVGDSGNTIYF. The DNA of the CDR3 is TGTGCCAGCACACCCCTTAGCGTCGGCGACTCTGGAAACACCATATATTTT. The chain employs TRBV7-9 and TRBJ1-3; no clear D. V lost 7 bases, J lost 0 bases, and 19 bases lay in between. The CDR3 has 17 residues. Germline assignment: CDR1 SEHNR and CDR2 FQNEAQ (reference sequence).

This clonotype showed up many times. This chain links TRBV2 with TRBJ2-1, with D perhaps TRBD1 or TRBD2 (6 bases each). Germline V gene lookup returns CDR1 SNHLY and CDR2 FYNNEI. V lost 7 bases, J lost 6 bases, and 16 bases lay in between. The CDR3 runs 14 residues. DNA of the CDR3: TGTGCCAGCACCGAGGGGGGACCCCTCAATGAGCAGTTCTTC. This sequence encodes CASTEGGPLNEQFF.

The sample holds many counts of this clonotype. CDR3 sequence: CASSQDVAYEQYF. The CDR3 DNA sequence: TGTGCCAGCAGCCAAGACGTAGCCTACGAGCAGTACTTC. This sequence joins TRBV14 and TRBJ2-7; D not resolved. The length of the CDR3 is 13 residues. V was cut by 0 bases and J by 2 bases, with 5 bases left in between. Per the germline V gene, CDR1 is SGHDN and CDR2 is FVKESK.

In DNA, the CDR3 is TGCGCCAGCAGAAACAGGAGCACAGATACGCAGTATTTT. Its protein is CASRNRSTDTQYF. The chain recombines TRBV5-1 with TRBJ2-3; D possibly corresponds to TRBD1 (5 bases). CDR1 and CDR2 (germline): SGHRS, YFSETQ. Trimming left V 5 bases short and J 0 bases short, with 7 bases between. The CDR3 length is 13 residues.

This chain connects TRBV19 to TRBJ2-1, with TRBD1 matching 7 bases. Germline values: CDR1 LNHDA, CDR2 SQIVND (reference sequence). The V and J ends lost 6 bases and 0 bases, in that order; junction bases with no gene match: 8. This CDR3 is built from 16 residues. The DNA of the CDR3 is TGTGCCAGTAGACCACAGGGGACCACCTCCTACAATGAGCAGTTCTTC. Its protein product is CASRPQGTTSYNEQFF.

The chain is built from TRBV4-1 and TRBJ1-1; perhaps TRBD1 as D (6 bases). Germline V lookup: CDR1 MGHRA, CDR2 YSYEKL. This CDR3 is 15 amino acids long. Between the trimmed V and J ends, which lost 4 bases and 1 base, there was a span of 13 bases. The CDR3 spells CASSREGGGNTEAFF. As DNA, the CDR3 is TGCGCCAGCAGCCGCGAGGGGGGAGGGAACACTGAAGCTTTCTTT.

There are a few counts of this clonotype. The CDR3 reads CASSPQGRLANYGYTF. CDR3 DNA sequence: TGTGCCAGCAGCCCACAGGGACGCCTCGCTAACTATGGCTACACCTTC. The chain employs TRBV7-9 and TRBJ1-2; a possible D gene is TRBD1 (6 bases). The CDR3 has 16 amino acids. Germline V CDR1 and CDR2: SEHNR, FQNEAQ (reference sequence). Trimming took 5 bases from V and 0 from J, leaving 16 bases between them. The full variable domain, completed using reference TRBV7-9 and TRBJ1-2, is DTGVSQNPRHKITKRGQNVTFRCDPISEHNRLYWYRQTLGQGPEFLTYFQNEAQLEKSRLLSDRFSAERPKGSFSTLEIQRTEQGDSAMYLCASSPQGRLANYGYTFGSGTRLTVV.

This clonotype was observed a few times. V and J are TRBV18 and TRBJ2-5; D ambiguous. V lost 4 bases and J lost 0, with 15 bases in between. The germline gives CDR1 KGHSH, CDR2 LQKENI. This CDR3 has 16 residues. The CDR3 is CASSLTRPLYQETQYF. The DNA for the CDR3 is TGTGCCAGCTCACTCACCCGACCCCTATACCAAGAGACCCAGTACTTC.

This clonotype was picked up many times. V is TRBV6-1 and J is TRBJ2-6; 7 positions match TRBD1. The ends lost 3 bases at V and 1 base at J; junction bases unmatched: 3. Germline V CDR1 and CDR2: MNHNS, SASEGT. This CDR3 is 16 amino acids long. In DNA, the CDR3 is TGTGCCAGCAGTGACCAACAGGGGTCTGGGGCCAACGTCCTGACTTTC. The encoded protein is CASSDQQGSGANVLTF.

In its sample, this clonotype was seen many times. V gene TRBV3-1 combines with J gene TRBJ1-2; D ambiguous. The V and J ends lost 0 bases and 1 base respectively, with 18 bases between them. From germline, CDR1 is LGHDT and CDR2 YNNKEL (reference sequence). This CDR3 has 18 residues. CDR3 nucleotides: TGTGCCAGCAGCCAAGATCCGGTGGCCCAACCTGATAACTATGGCTACACCTTC. Protein product: CASSQDPVAQPDNYGYTF.

The J gene is TRBJ2-7, the V gene TRBV6-1, with D perhaps being TRBD1 or TRBD2 (6 bases each). V was trimmed by 6 bases and J by 4 bases, leaving 16 bases between them. The CDR3 is 14 residues long. Germline CDR1 MNHNS, CDR2 SASEGT. The CDR3 coding sequence is TGTGCCAGCAGCCGGGGGCAGGGTCTATACGAGCAGTACTTC. This translates into CASSRGQGLYEQYF.

In its sample, this clonotype was seen many times. This chain links TRBV5-1 with TRBJ1-5, with 10 bases lining up with TRBD1. This CDR3 spans 14 amino acids. Looked up from germline, CDR1 is SGHRS and CDR2 is YFSETQ. Trimming took 7 bases from V and 9 from J; bases not matched to a gene: 10. The CDR3 sequence: CASLRDRGEGPQHF. The CDR3 coding sequence is TGCGCCAGCCTCCGGGACAGGGGAGAAGGGCCCCAGCATTTT.

This clonotype was seen at least ten times. The V and J genes are TRBV4-2 and TRBJ1-2; D remains ambiguous. The CDR3 totals 16 residues. Germline values: CDR1 LGHNA, CDR2 YNFKEQ. The V end lost 0 bases, the J end lost 4 bases, and 15 bases lay between the germline ends. The CDR3 spells CASSQERQPLIYGYTF. As DNA, the CDR3 is TGTGCCAGCAGCCAAGAGCGGCAGCCACTTATCTATGGCTACACCTTC.

This clonotype was counted ten times or more. The chain has TRBV29-1 and TRBJ2-1; no reliable D call. Germline-derived CDR1 and CDR2 are SQVTM and ANQGSEA. Trimming shortened V by 4 bases and J by 0 bases, and 7 bases separated the two germline ends. This CDR3 contains 13 residues. The CDR3 here is CSVAWSSYNEQFF. For the CDR3, the DNA is TGCAGCGTTGCGTGGAGCTCCTACAATGAGCAGTTCTTC.

V and J are TRBV19 and TRBJ2-1; D unclear. Trimming cost V 2 bases and J 9 bases, with 8 bases left between them. From germline, CDR1 is LNHDA and CDR2 SQIVND (reference sequence). The CDR3 sequence is 12 residues long. CDR3 DNA: TGTGCCAGTAGTATAACCTCCAGTGAGCAGTTCTTC. As protein: CASSITSSEQFF.

This clonotype was observed at least ten times. The rearrangement links TRBV6-1 to TRBJ2-7, with D possibly TRBD2 on 6 matching bases. V was cut by 5 bases and J by 3 bases, with 11 bases left in between. CDR3 length: 13 residues. Per the germline V gene, CDR1 is MNHNS and CDR2 is SASEGT. CDR3 in DNA: TGTGCCAGCAGTCCGAGTAGCGGCTACGAGCAGTACTTC. It is translated as CASSPSSGYEQYF.

The chain links TRBV20-1 to TRBJ2-7; D unclear. The ends were cut back, 0 bases at V and 4 bases at J, with 19 bases in the middle. Per the germline V gene, CDR1 is DFQATT and CDR2 is SNEGSKA (reference sequence). The CDR3 has 16 amino acids. CDR3 coding DNA: TGCAGTGCTAGAGATCAAGACGGGCCCTTCAGATACGAGCAGTACTTC. Translating it yields CSARDQDGPFRYEQYF.

This clonotype was observed many times. The V and J genes are TRBV4-1 and TRBJ1-2; a possible D gene is TRBD1 (5 bases). CDR1 is MGHRA, CDR2 YSYEKL, per germline. There are 14 residues in the CDR3. Trimming stripped 1 base from V and 5 bases from J, with 11 bases between. CDR3 in amino acids: CASSQVLRDYGYTF. The CDR3 nucleotides are TGCGCCAGCAGCCAAGTCCTCAGGGATTATGGCTACACCTTC.

This clonotype was observed a few times. This chain connects TRBV20-1 to TRBJ2-1; D is undetermined. The CDR3 contains 14 residues. Trimming took 1 base from V and 0 from J, leaving 7 bases between them. Looked up from germline, CDR1 is DFQATT and CDR2 is SNEGSKA (reference sequence). The CDR3 region is CSARGRSSYNEQFF. CDR3 in DNA: TGCAGTGCTAGAGGGAGAAGCTCCTACAATGAGCAGTTCTTC.

The chain employs TRBV5-1 and TRBJ2-3; possible D gene TRBD2, 7 bases. V was pared by 4 bases and J by 3 bases, with 21 bases between. The CDR3 sequence is 17 residues long. The germline V gene has CDR1 SGHRS and CDR2 YFSETQ. The CDR3 nucleotides read TGCGCCAGCAGCGGGGGCCCCCGGGGGGTAAAGACAGATACGCAGTATTTT. It is translated as CASSGGPRGVKTDTQYF.

Ten or more counts support this clonotype. This sequence joins TRBV10-3 and TRBJ2-3; the D gene is possibly TRBD2 (5 bases). Trimming stripped 7 bases from V and 1 base from J, with 6 bases between. The CDR3 loop spans 12 amino acids. Germline lookup yields CDR1 ENHRY and CDR2 SYGVKD. CDR3 loop: CAIMGGTDTQYF. DNA for the CDR3: TGTGCCATCATGGGAGGCACAGATACGCAGTATTTT.

There are many counts of this clonotype. This chain links TRBV29-1 with TRBJ1-5, with D maybe TRBD1 (5 bases). This CDR3 contains 13 residues. Germline-derived CDR1 and CDR2 are SQVTM and ANQGSEA. With 4 bases removed from V and 7 bases from J, the gap between germline ends came to 14 bases. CDR3 in DNA: TGCAGCGTTGGGGGGGGGAGGGAGCAGCCCCAGCATTTT. Encoded protein: CSVGGGREQPQHF.

CDR3: CASSPPGTSGRARNEQFF. CDR3 in DNA: TGTGCCAGCAGCCCCCCCGGGACTAGCGGGAGGGCCAGGAATGAGCAGTTCTTC. The chain is built from TRBV11-1 and TRBJ2-1; 16 nucleotides agree with TRBD2. Losses at the gene ends were 5 bases for V and 7 bases for J; bases not matched to a gene: 11. The CDR3 contains 18 residues. Per germline, CDR1 SGHAT and CDR2 FQDESV (reference sequence).

This clonotype was seen at least ten times. The rearrangement links TRBV5-1 to TRBJ2-1; D remains ambiguous. The V end was cut by 0 bases, the J end by 0 bases, with 4 bases between. Germline V gene data show CDR1 as SGHRS and CDR2 as YFSETQ. The CDR3 covers 14 residues. The DNA of the CDR3 is TGCGCCAGCAGCTTGGCGGACTCCTACAATGAGCAGTTCTTC. This gives the protein CASSLADSYNEQFF.

This clonotype was seen more than once but under ten times. J is TRBJ2-7 and V is TRBV5-1, with 8 positions matching TRBD2. CDR1 and CDR2 (germline): SGHRS, YFSETQ. The CDR3 covers 16 residues. V shed 0 bases and J 2 bases; nucleotides not matched to a gene: 7. The CDR3 DNA follows: TGCGCCAGCAGCTTGGGTCCAGCGGGAGTCGCCTACGAGCAGTACTTC. It translates to CASSLGPAGVAYEQYF.

There are many counts of this clonotype. The CDR3 nucleotides read TGCGCCAGCAGCTGGGGAGCGAACACTGAAGCTTTCTTT. The encoded protein is CASSWGANTEAFF. The V gene is TRBV5-1, the J gene TRBJ1-1; D remains unclear. The germline V gene encodes CDR1 SGHRS and CDR2 YFSETQ. Trimming took off 3 bases at V and 1 base at J, with 7 bases between the two ends. There are 13 residues in the CDR3. Full variable domain (outside the CDR3, taken from reference TRBV5-1 and TRBJ1-1): KAGVTQTPRYLIKTRGQQVTLSCSPISGHRSVSWYQQTPGQGLQFLFEYFSETQRNKGNFPGRFSGRQFSNSRSEMNVSTLELGDSALYLCASSWGANTEAFFGQGTRLTVV.

Many counts were recorded for this clonotype. The V call is TRBV3-1, the J call TRBJ1-2, with a possible D match to TRBD1 (5 bases). V was clipped by 7 bases and J by 0 bases, with 9 bases between them. This CDR3 is 13 amino acids long. The V gene's germline CDR1 is LGHDT and CDR2 YNNKEL (reference sequence). CDR3 DNA: TGTGCCAGCACTGCAGGGACTAACTATGGCTACACCTTC. It yields the protein CASTAGTNYGYTF.

This clonotype appeared many times. The chain recombines TRBV6-1 with TRBJ2-1; TRBD2 agrees at 10 bases. From germline, CDR1 is MNHNS and CDR2 SASEGT. The trim removed 9 bases at V and 6 bases at J, leaving 8 bases unmatched. This CDR3 spans 14 amino acids. CDR3 amino acids: CASTSGMVANEQFF. Written as DNA, the CDR3 is TGTGCCAGTACTAGCGGGATGGTAGCCAATGAGCAGTTCTTC.

On this clonotype: At one end the junction does not follow the germline gene, possibly because of a read error. V usage is TRBV7-8 and J usage is TRBJ2-3; D is unclear. CDR1 and CDR2 from the germline V gene are SGHVS and FQNEAQ. This CDR3 is 11 amino acids long. CDR3 in amino acids: CAGSTTYTQYF. Here the CDR3 DNA reads TGTGCCGGCAGCACCACCTATACGCAGTATTTT.

This clonotype was seen a few times. This sequence joins TRBV28 and TRBJ2-7; weak D call: TRBD1 (5 bases). Germline V CDR1 and CDR2: MDHEN, SYDVKM. The CDR3 is 15 amino acids. The V end was cut by 6 bases, the J end by 2 bases, with 17 bases between. The CDR3 nucleotides read TGTGCCAGCAGATTCCACGCCTTGGGGCCCTACGAGCAGTACGTC. Its translation is CASRFHALGPYEQYV.